The T cell receptor (beta chain) under discussion was sequenced for a study of blood T cell repertoires in COVID-19. As for the study in general: Sources were T cells, B-cell-depleted T cells, or PBMCs; the material itself was cDNA or gDNA.

The CDR3 contains 14 residues. In germline, CDR1 is ENHRY, CDR2 SYGVKD. Trimming took 6 bases from V and 3 from J; bases not matched to a gene: 4. Here immunoSEQ multiplex PCR was the method, and the copy in TCRdb shows in-frame clones only, minus some. The sample has about 160,000 clones, about nine tenths seen once; the top ten hold less than 5%. The V and J genes are TRBV10-3 and TRBJ1-4; 7 bases match TRBD1. The TCR originated in a woman in her sixties or seventies who had recovered from COVID-19. The sample was peripheral blood. CDR3 DNA: TGTGCCATCAGGGGGGACAGTTCTAATGAAAAACTGTTTTTT. Translated: CAIRGDSSNEKLFF.